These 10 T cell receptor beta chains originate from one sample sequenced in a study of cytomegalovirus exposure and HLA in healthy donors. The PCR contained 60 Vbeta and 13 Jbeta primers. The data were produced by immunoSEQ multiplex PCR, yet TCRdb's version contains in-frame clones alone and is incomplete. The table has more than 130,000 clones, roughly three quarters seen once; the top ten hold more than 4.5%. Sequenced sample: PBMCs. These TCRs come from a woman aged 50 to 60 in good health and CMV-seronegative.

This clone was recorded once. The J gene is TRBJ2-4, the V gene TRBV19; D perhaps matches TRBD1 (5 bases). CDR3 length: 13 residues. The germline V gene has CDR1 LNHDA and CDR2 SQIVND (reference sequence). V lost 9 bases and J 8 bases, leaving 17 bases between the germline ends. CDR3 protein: CASRTQGMDIQYF. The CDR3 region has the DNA TGTGCCAGCAGAACCCAGGGTATGGACATTCAGTACTTC.

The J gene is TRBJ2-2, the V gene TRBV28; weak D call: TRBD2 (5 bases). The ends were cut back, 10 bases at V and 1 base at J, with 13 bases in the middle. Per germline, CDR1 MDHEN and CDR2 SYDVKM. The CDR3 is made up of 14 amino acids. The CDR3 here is CAIRTRGNTGELFF. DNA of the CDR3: TGTGCCATCCGGACCCGGGGGAACACCGGGGAGCTGTTTTTT.

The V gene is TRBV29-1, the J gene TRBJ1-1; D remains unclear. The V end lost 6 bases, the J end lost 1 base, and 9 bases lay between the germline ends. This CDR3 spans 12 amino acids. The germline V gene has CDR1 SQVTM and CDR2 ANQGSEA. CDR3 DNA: TGCAGCGTGGATACAGAGAACACTGAAGCTTTCTTT. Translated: CSVDTENTEAFF.

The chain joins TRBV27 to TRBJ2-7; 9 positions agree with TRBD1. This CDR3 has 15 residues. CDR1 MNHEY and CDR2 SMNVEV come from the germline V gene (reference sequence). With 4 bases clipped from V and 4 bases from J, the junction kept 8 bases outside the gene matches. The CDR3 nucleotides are TGTGCCAGCAGTTCCCCCGGGACAGGGAGGTACGAGCAGTACTTC. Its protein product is CASSSPGTGRYEQYF.

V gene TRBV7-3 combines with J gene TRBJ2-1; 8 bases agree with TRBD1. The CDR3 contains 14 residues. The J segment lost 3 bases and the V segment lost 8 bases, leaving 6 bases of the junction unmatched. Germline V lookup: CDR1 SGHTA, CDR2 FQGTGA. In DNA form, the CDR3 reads TGTGCCAGCGGGCGGACAGGGTTCTACAATGAGCAGTTCTTC. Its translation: CASGRTGFYNEQFF.

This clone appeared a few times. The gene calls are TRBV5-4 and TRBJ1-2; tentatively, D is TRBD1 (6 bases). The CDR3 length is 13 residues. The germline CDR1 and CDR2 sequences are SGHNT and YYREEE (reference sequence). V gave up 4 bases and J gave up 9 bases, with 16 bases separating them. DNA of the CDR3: TGTGCCAGCAGCAGGGTAGGGGGTGGCAGCTACACCTTC. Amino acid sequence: CASSRVGGGSYTF.

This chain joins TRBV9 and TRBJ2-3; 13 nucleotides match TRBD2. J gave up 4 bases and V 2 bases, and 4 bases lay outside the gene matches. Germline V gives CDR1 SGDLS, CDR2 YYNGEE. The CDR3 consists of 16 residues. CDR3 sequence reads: CASSVTSGGIADTQYF. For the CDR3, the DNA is TGTGCCAGCAGCGTGACTAGCGGGGGGATTGCAGATACGCAGTATTTT.

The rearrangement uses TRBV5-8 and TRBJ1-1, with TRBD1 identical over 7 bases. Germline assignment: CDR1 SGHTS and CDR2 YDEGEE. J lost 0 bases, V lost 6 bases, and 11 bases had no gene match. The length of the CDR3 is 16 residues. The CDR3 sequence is CASNRPGQSMNTEAFF. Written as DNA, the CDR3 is TGTGCCAGCAACCGGCCGGGACAGTCCATGAACACTGAAGCTTTCTTT.

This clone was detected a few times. Here the CDR3 reads CASSPGTGVYEQYF. As DNA, the CDR3 is TGTGCCAGCAGCCCCGGGACAGGAGTCTACGAGCAGTACTTC. The gene calls are TRBV6-5 and TRBJ2-5, with 8 bases identical to TRBD1. TRBJ2-7 matches the DNA end more closely, so the J call is doubtful. The CDR3 sequence is 14 residues long. Germline values: CDR1 MNHEY, CDR2 SVGAGI.

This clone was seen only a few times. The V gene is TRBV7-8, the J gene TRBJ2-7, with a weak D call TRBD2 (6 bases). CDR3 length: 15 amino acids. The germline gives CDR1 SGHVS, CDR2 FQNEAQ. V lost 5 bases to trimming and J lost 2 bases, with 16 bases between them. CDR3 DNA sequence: TGTGCCAGCAGCCCTAGCCGGGGACTTGCCTACGAGCAGTACTTC. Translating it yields CASSPSRGLAYEQYF. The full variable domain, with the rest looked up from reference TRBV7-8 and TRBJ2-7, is GAGVSQSPRYKVAKRGQDVALRCDPISGHVSLFWYQQALGQGPEFLTYFQNEAQLDKSGLPSDRFFAERPEGSVSTLKIQRTQQEDSAVYLCASSPSRGLAYEQYFGPGTRLTVT.